This T cell receptor (beta chain) was identified during a study of blood T cells in healthy people across ages. Concerning this clonotype: Its matching antigen is unknown.

Healthy Caucasians from Russia aged about 6 to 95 served as donors. Study results and caveats: From one million sequenced T cells, diversity estimates were lower bounds. The donors' CMV status was not determined, possibly confounding changes in expanded clonotypes.

A second PCR of roughly 7 to 11 cycles used a sample-barcoded 5' primer and a J-beta primer mix. Carrying 12 random nucleotides, a template-switch adaptor labeled each individual cDNA molecule. TCRdb recomputed calls from the 5' RACE reads with MiXCR, one row per CDR3 protein. The sample consists of fewer than 950,000 distinct CDR3 sequences, 50% to 65% of them appearing once. Deletions cut 0 bases from V and 0 bases from J, with 20 bases between. The CDR3 has 18 residues. Germline V gene sequence: CDR1 DFQATT, CDR2 SNEGSKA (reference sequence). This clonotype was obtained from an elderly man in good health. Sequencing was done on a sample of blood. The chain couples TRBV20-1 to TRBJ1-1; D is unclear. The chain's CDR3 is CSARERKAIWALNTEAFF. DNA of the CDR3: TGCAGTGCTAGAGAGAGGAAGGCCATTTGGGCCTTGAACACTGAAGCTTTCTTT.